This T cell receptor (beta chain) stems from a study of shared clonotypes between healthy human individuals. Clones were sequenced by immunoSEQ multiplex PCR, and TCRdb holds only the in-frame ones, with some missing. The sample lists some 2.3 million clones, about 92% seen once, with under 0.45% in the top ten. The CDR3 is 19 residues long. Trimming shortened V by 3 bases and J by 6 bases, and 28 bases separated the two germline ends. In germline, CDR1 is MDHEN, CDR2 SYDVKM. The genes are TRBV28 and TRBJ2-3; TRBD2 is a possible D gene (6 bases). This clonotype was sampled from a man younger than 35 in good health. Some clones in this sample may be carry-over from other donors' samples. Sequences were obtained from naive CD4+ T cells from PBMCs. The subset denotes: CD45RA+ positively selected. In DNA, the CDR3 is TGTGCCAGCAGTTTGGCAGGGCCCGAGTCAGGAGGGAGCTTGGATACGCAGTATTTT. This encodes CASSLAGPESGGSLDTQYF.